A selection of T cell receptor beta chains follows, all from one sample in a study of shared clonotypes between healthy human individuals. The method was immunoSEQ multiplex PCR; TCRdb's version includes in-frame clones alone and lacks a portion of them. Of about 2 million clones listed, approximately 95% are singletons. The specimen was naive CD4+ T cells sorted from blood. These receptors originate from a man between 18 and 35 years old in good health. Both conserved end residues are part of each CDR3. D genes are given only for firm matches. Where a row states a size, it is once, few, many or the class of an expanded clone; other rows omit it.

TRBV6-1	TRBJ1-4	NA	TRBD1	TGTGCCAGCAGTGAACAGGGGACAGGGGAAAAACTGTTTTTT	CASSEQGTGEKLFF
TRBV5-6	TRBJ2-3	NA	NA	TGTGCCAGCAGAACGCCTAACACAGATACGCAGTATTTT	CASRTPNTDTQYF
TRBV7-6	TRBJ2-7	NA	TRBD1	TGTGCCAGCAGCTTGGGACAGGGGAGGAACGAGCAGTACTTC	CASSLGQGRNEQYF
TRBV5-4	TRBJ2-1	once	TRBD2	TGTGCCAGCAGCCAGACTAGCGGGCAATACAATGAGCAGTTCTTC	CASSQTSGQYNEQFF
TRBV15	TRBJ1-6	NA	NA	TGTGCCACCAGCAGAGCGCTAGGGCTCTACACCTATAATTCACCCCTCCACTTT	CATSRALGLYTYNSPLHF
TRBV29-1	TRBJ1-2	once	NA	TGCAGCGTTGAAGGGTCCAGTTATGGCTACACCTTC	CSVEGSSYGYTF
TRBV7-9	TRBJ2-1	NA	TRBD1	TGTGCCAGCAGGCCTGACAGGGGCAATTACAATGAGCAGTTCTTC	CASRPDRGNYNEQFF
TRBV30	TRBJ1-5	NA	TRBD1	TGTGCCTGGAGTGTAAAAGGGGGCCAGCAGCCCCAGCATTTT	CAWSVKGGQQPQHF
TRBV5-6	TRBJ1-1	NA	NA	TGTGCCAGCAGCTTGGGTGAGGCTGAAGCTTTCTTT	CASSLGEAEAFF
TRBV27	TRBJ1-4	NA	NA	TGTGCCACCCCTAGGAAACTCGCTGAAAAACTGTTTTTT	CATPRKLAEKLFF
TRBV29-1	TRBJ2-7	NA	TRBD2	TGCAGCGGAACTAGCGGGAGCGACGAGCAGTACTTC	CSGTSGSDEQYF
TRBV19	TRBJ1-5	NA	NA	TGTGCCAGTAGTGAACAGGGTAATCAGCCCCAGCATTTT	CASSEQGNQPQHF
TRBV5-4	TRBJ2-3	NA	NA	TGTGCCAGCAGCTTGCTTGACAGAAAAATTACAGATACGCAGTATTTT	CASSLLDRKITDTQYF
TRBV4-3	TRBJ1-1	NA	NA	TGCGCCAGCAGCCAAGAACCAGGGGCGATGAACACTGAAGCTTTCTTT	CASSQEPGAMNTEAFF
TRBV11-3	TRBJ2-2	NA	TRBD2	TGTGCCAGCAGTCCTTCACGGGGGGGGCCCACCGGGGAGCTGTTTTTT	CASSPSRGGPTGELFF
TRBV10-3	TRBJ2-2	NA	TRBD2	TGTGCCATCAGTGAACATAGCGGGGGGACCTCGACCGGGGAGCTGTTTTTT	CAISEHSGGTSTGELFF
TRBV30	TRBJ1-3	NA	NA	TGTGCCTGGGCCGGCGGGGACTCAGGAAACACCATATATTTT	CAWAGGDSGNTIYF
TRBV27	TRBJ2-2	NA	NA	TGTGCCAGCAGTTCCTCTGGCATAACCGGGGAGCTGTTTTTT	CASSSSGITGELFF
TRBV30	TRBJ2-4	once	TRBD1	TGTGCCTGGAGTCCCGGGACAGGGCGAGGAAACATTCAGTACTTC	CAWSPGTGRGNIQYF
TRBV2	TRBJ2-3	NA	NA	TGTGCCAGCGCCCAGGGAACAGATACGCAGTATTTT	CASAQGTDTQYF
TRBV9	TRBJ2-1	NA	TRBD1	TGTGCCAGCAGCGTGAGGACAGGGTTCGGCAATGAGCAGTTCTTC	CASSVRTGFGNEQFF
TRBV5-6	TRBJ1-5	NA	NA	TGTGCCAGCAGCTTGGGTGGACAAATAGCCACTCAGCCCCAGCATTTT	CASSLGGQIATQPQHF
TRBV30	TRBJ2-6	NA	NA	TGTGCCTGGAGTGTTTTAGACAGGTGGGCAGGGGCCAACGTCCTGACTTTC	CAWSVLDRWAGANVLTF
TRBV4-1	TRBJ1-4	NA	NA	TGCGCCAGCAGCCAAGATCGAAGGGTGGGTGGTGAAAAACTGTTTTTT	CASSQDRRVGGEKLFF
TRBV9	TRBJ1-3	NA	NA	TGTGCCAGCAGCGTAGATTTAAGGCTGTCTGGAAACACCATATATTTT	CASSVDLRLSGNTIYF
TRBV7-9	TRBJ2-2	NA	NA	TGTGCCAGCAGCTTCCAGGGTGGAAGAACCGGGGAGCTGTTTTTT	CASSFQGGRTGELFF
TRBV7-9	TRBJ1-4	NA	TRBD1	TGTGCCAGCAGCTTAGGGTTTATGTGGGACAGAGGTAATGAAAAACTGTTTTTT	CASSLGFMWDRGNEKLFF
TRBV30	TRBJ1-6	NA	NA	TGTGCCTGGAAATACTCCGGGACGCCCCGAGATTCACCCCTCCACTTT	CAWKYSGTPRDSPLHF
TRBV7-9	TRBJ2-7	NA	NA	TGTGCCAGCAGCTTAGGTGGGGACGTCTCCTACGAGCAGTACTTC	CASSLGGDVSYEQYF
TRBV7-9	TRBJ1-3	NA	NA	TGTGCCAGCAGCGCAATACAGGGAACGGACACCATATATTTT	CASSAIQGTDTIYF
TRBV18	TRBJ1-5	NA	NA	TGTGCCAGCTCACCAATAAAGATCCTTAGCAATCAGCCCCAGCATTTT	CASSPIKILSNQPQHF
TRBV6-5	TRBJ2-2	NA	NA	TGTGCCAGCGGGAGGAACACCGGGGAGCTGTTTTTT	CASGRNTGELFF
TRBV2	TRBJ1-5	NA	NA	TGTGCCAGCAGGCTTACAGCGAACAATCAGCCCCAGCATTTT	CASRLTANNQPQHF
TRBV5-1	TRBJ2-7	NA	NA	TGCGCCAGCAGCTTGGGACAGGAGGGGTCCGAGCAGTACTTC	CASSLGQEGSEQYF
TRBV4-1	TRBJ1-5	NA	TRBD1	TGCGCCAGCAGCCAAGTCGGAGGACAGGTTAATCAGCCCCAGCATTTT	CASSQVGGQVNQPQHF
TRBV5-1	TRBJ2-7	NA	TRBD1	TGCGCCAGCAGATTCCGGGACAGGGGGTCTAGGTCCTACGAGCAGTACTTC	CASRFRDRGSRSYEQYF
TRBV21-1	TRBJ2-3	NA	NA	TGTGCCAGCAGCAATGGCGGGAGGGCTGCAGATACGCAGTATTTT	CASSNGGRAADTQYF
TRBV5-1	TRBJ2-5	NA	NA	TGCGCCAGCAGCCCCATGGGTCAAGAGACCCAGTACTTC	CASSPMGQETQYF
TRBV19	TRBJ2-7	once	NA	TGTGCCAGTAGTACAGGGACCGCACGGGAGCAGTACTTC	CASSTGTAREQYF
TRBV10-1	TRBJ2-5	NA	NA	TGCGCCAGCAGTGAGTCGACGGGACAAGAGACCCAGTACTTC	CASSESTGQETQYF
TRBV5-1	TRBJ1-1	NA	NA	TGCGCCAGCAGCTTGGGGGGTGTAAACACTGAAGCTTTCTTT	CASSLGGVNTEAFF